This TCR beta chain derives from a study of long-term antiretroviral therapy in people with HIV. Comments on this clone: Its antigen remains unidentified. One end of the junction varies from germline; a read error may be responsible. Different DNA sequences within this sample yield the same CDR3.

Survey-level resolution applied to immunoSEQ assay v3.0. Produced via immunoSEQ multiplex PCR; TCRdb's table is partial and in-frame only. This sample has 10,000 or so clones, with 65% to 85% found just once. Germline loops: CDR1 SQVTM, CDR2 ANQGSEA. This CDR3 contains 13 residues. The study, taken as a whole, reports: HIV repertoires had narrower CDR3 length ranges than controls. ART-treated samples gained diversity yet remained below transplant donor controls. Documentation of ART adherence, viral resistance or therapy changes was absent. Regardless of time point, clones expanded before ART dominated the repertoire.

This chain uses TRBV29-1 with TRBJ2-7; a weak D match, TRBD1 (5 bases). The receptor was isolated from a man aged 25 to 40 with HIV. Sequencing was performed on unsorted PBMCs, taken 0.4 years before starting antiretroviral therapy. The CDR3 region is CSVQTTVSYEQYF. In nucleotides, the CDR3 is TGCAGCGTACAAACGACAGTCTCCTATGAGCAGTACTTC.